What follows is one T cell receptor beta chain and its context. What it binds is not known. With 60 Vbeta and 13 Jbeta primers, the PCR was carried out. Data came from immunoSEQ multiplex PCR; TCRdb stores just in-frame clones and leaves some out. There are about 300,000 clones in the sample; roughly 89% occur only once, and around 4% lies in the top ten. These data are taken from a study of cytomegalovirus exposure and HLA in healthy donors. Study-wide results and limits: There were several of the most significant clusters that appeared linked to common viral pathogens in a later analysis. Most TCR beta V segments were productive about 87% or about 30% of the time in an earlier analysis.

The sequencing sample was made of PBMCs. This receptor was taken from a man aged 35 to 55 in good health and CMV-seropositive.

CDR3 in amino acids: CASSLGREDYNEQFF. CDR3 DNA: TGTGCCAGCAGTTTAGGGCGGGAGGATTACAATGAGCAGTTCTTC. J is TRBJ2-1 and V is TRBV27; 8 positions agree with TRBD2. The germline V gene encodes CDR1 MNHEY and CDR2 SMNVEV (reference sequence). The CDR3 is 15 amino acids. The J segment lost 4 bases and the V segment lost 2 bases, leaving 4 bases of the junction unmatched.